The 28 T cell receptor beta chains reported below all come from one sample, sequenced in a study of T cell repertoires and HLA-DP antigens. These TCRs' antigens remain unknown. Sequenced by immunoSEQ multiplex PCR; TCRdb stores in-frame clones only, minus some. The table lists around 110,000 clones, 80% to 95% of them singletons. The sequencing input was CD4+ T cells from PBMCs. These receptors were obtained from a woman between 18 and 30 years old in good health and CMV-seronegative.

J is TRBJ1-1 and V is TRBV6-5; maybe TRBD1 (6 bases). The CDR3 is made up of 15 amino acids. Trimming pared 6 bases from V and 2 bases from J, leaving 16 bases between. CDR1 and CDR2 (germline): MNHEY, SVGAGI. The CDR3 sequence is CASRRGTPFNTEAFF. As DNA, the CDR3 is TGTGCCAGCAGGCGCGGGACACCTTTTAACACTGAAGCTTTCTTT.

J is TRBJ1-4 and V is TRBV11-2; TRBD1 matches at 9 bases. Germline loops: CDR1 SGHAT, CDR2 FQNNGV. Trimming took 2 bases from V and 5 from J; bases not matched to a gene: 3. This CDR3 has 15 amino acids. The CDR3: CASSLSGTGNEKLFF. The CDR3 bases are TGTGCCAGCAGCTTATCCGGGACAGGGAATGAAAAACTGTTTTTT. Full variable domain (outside the CDR3, taken from reference TRBV11-2 and TRBJ1-4): EAGVAQSPRYKIIEKRQSVAFWCNPISGHATLYWYQQILGQGPKLLIQFQNNGVVDDSQLPKDRFSAERLKGVDSTLKIQPAKLEDSAVYLCASSLSGTGNEKLFFGSGTQLSVL.

The V gene is TRBV28, the J gene TRBJ1-4, with D unresolved. V was cut by 2 bases and J by 0 bases, with 7 bases left in between. Germline values: CDR1 MDHEN, CDR2 SYDVKM. The CDR3 extends over 15 amino acids. The CDR3 loop is CASSLGGTTNEKLFF. Here the CDR3 DNA reads TGTGCCAGCAGTTTAGGCGGGACAACTAATGAAAAACTGTTTTTT.

V is TRBV2 and J is TRBJ1-1; the D gene is possibly TRBD1 (5 bases). V lost 8 bases and J lost 0, with 16 bases in between. The CDR3 totals 15 residues. The germline CDR1 and CDR2 sequences are SNHLY and FYNNEI. The CDR3 DNA sequence: TGTGCCAGCGGCCGACAGAGAACCATGAACACTGAAGCTTTCTTT. Its translation: CASGRQRTMNTEAFF.

The chain is built from TRBV2 and TRBJ2-6; TRBD1 aligns across 7 bases. This CDR3 is built from 17 residues. V dropped 6 bases and J dropped 0; count of bases not matched to a gene: 8. The germline V gene has CDR1 SNHLY and CDR2 FYNNEI. Here the CDR3 reads CASREQGSTSGANVLTF. CDR3 DNA sequence: TGTGCCAGCAGGGAACAGGGGTCGACCTCTGGGGCCAACGTCCTGACTTTC. Drawing the rest from reference TRBV2 and TRBJ2-6, the complete variable domain is EPEVTQTPSHQVTQMGQEVILRCVPISNHLYFYWYRQILGQKVEFLVSFYNNEISEKSEIFDDQFSVERPDGSNFTLKIRSTKLEDSAMYFCASREQGSTSGANVLTFGAGSRLTVL.

J is TRBJ1-1 and V is TRBV15; D is unclear. Germline V gives CDR1 LNHNV, CDR2 YYDKDF (reference sequence). The CDR3 is 14 residues long. Trimming stripped 1 base from V and 3 bases from J, with 9 bases between. The CDR3 DNA reads TGTGCCACCAGCAGAGCAAGAACCGACACTGAAGCTTTCTTT. It encodes CATSRARTDTEAFF.

The chain recombines TRBV6-6 with TRBJ1-2; D is uncertain. V shed 2 bases and J shed 0 bases, with 13 bases lying between them. Germline CDR1 is MNHNY and CDR2 is SVGAGI (reference sequence). There are 16 residues in the CDR3. Written as DNA, the CDR3 is TGTGCCAGCAGTTACGGGAAGGGCAGCCCTAACTATGGCTACACCTTC. Residues: CASSYGKGSPNYGYTF.

This clone is termed medium-sized. This chain joins TRBV11-3 and TRBJ2-7, with 9 nucleotides matching TRBD2. The germline gives CDR1 SGHNT, CDR2 YENEEA. Trimming removed 2 bases from V and 0 bases from J; junction bases left unmatched: 2. CDR3 length equals 15 residues. The CDR3: CASSLRSGSSYEQYF. CDR3 bases: TGTGCCAGCAGCTTACGTAGCGGGAGCTCCTACGAGCAGTACTTC. Filled out from reference TRBV11-3 and TRBJ2-7, the complete variable domain reads EAGVVQSPRYKIIEKKQPVAFWCNPISGHNTLYWYLQNLGQGPELLIRYENEEAVDDSQLPKDRFSAERLKGVDSTLKIQPAELGDSAVYLCASSLRSGSSYEQYFGPGTRLTVT.

The rearrangement links TRBV7-9 to TRBJ1-2, with 7 bases aligning to TRBD1. The CDR3 spans 15 residues. Looked up from germline, CDR1 is SEHNR and CDR2 is FQNEAQ (reference sequence). The ends lost 4 bases at V and 4 bases at J; junction bases unmatched: 9. CDR3 amino acids: CASSSWQGVSYGYTF. The CDR3 nucleotides read TGTGCCAGCAGCTCGTGGCAGGGGGTTAGCTATGGCTACACCTTC.

The chain uses TRBV5-4 and TRBJ2-3, with D perhaps matching TRBD1 (6 bases). The V gene lost 3 bases and the J gene lost 0 bases, with 8 bases spanning the gap. The V gene's germline CDR1 is SGHNT and CDR2 YYREEE (reference sequence). The CDR3 loop spans 14 amino acids. CDR3 in DNA: TGTGCCAGCAGCTGGGACACCAGCACAGATACGCAGTATTTT. Its protein product is CASSWDTSTDTQYF.

The chain links TRBV27 to TRBJ2-3, with no clear D. Per germline, CDR1 MNHEY and CDR2 SMNVEV (reference sequence). This CDR3 contains 15 residues. Between the trimmed V and J ends, which lost 7 bases and 0 bases, there was a span of 14 bases. In DNA form, the CDR3 reads TGTGCCAGCAAACGACCCCACGTTAGCACAGATACGCAGTATTTT. Amino acid sequence: CASKRPHVSTDTQYF.

CDR3 in amino acids: CASSLIGASGANVLTF. CDR3 sequence (DNA): TGTGCCAGCAGCTTAATAGGGGCTTCTGGGGCCAACGTCCTGACTTTC. The genes are TRBV7-3 and TRBJ2-6, with a tentative D call TRBD1 (5 bases). Trimming took off 1 base at V and 1 base at J, with 8 bases between the two ends. The CDR3 has 16 residues. CDR1 SGHTA and CDR2 FQGTGA come from the germline V gene. Full variable domain (rest looked up from reference TRBV7-3 and TRBJ2-6): GAGVSQTPSNKVTEKGKYVELRCDPISGHTALYWYRQSLGQGPEFLIYFQGTGAADDSGLPNDRFFAVRPEGSVSTLKIQRTERGDSAVYLCASSLIGASGANVLTFGAGSRLTVL.

The chain is built from TRBV6-5 and TRBJ1-4; tentatively, D is TRBD1 (5 bases). The V end lost 8 bases, the J end lost 1 base, and 8 bases lay between the germline ends. The CDR3 is 13 residues long. Germline CDR1 reads MNHEY; CDR2 reads SVGAGI. The chain's CDR3 is CASAGGTNEKLFF. Written as DNA, the CDR3 is TGTGCCAGCGCGGGGGGAACTAATGAAAAACTGTTTTTT.

This chain joins TRBV2 and TRBJ2-7; weak D call: TRBD2 (7 bases). CDR3 length: 15 residues. Germline V gene sequence: CDR1 SNHLY, CDR2 FYNNEI. The germline V and J ends were trimmed by 6 bases and 0 bases, with 15 bases remaining between them. In DNA, the CDR3 is TGTGCCAGCAGCGCGCAAGGGGGGGGCTCCTACGAGCAGTACGTC. This encodes CASSAQGGGSYEQYV.

V and J are TRBV6-1 and TRBJ2-2; D is perhaps TRBD1 or TRBD2 (6 bases each). Germline V gene lookup returns CDR1 MNHNS and CDR2 SASEGT. V lost 9 bases, J lost 5 bases, and 10 bases lay in between. This CDR3 contains 12 residues. Here the CDR3 reads CARGGWTGELFF. The CDR3 nucleotides read TGTGCCAGAGGGGGGTGGACCGGGGAGCTGTTTTTT.

This clone showed up just once. Its ends do not fully match the called genes, so a read error is possible. This rearrangement joins TRBV7-7 to TRBJ1-2; D gene unclear. Germline-derived CDR1 and CDR2 are SSHAT and FNYEAQ (reference sequence). There are 13 residues in the CDR3. CDR3 protein: CASSFRGGYGYTF. The CDR3, as DNA: TGTGCTAGCAGCTTCCGAGGTGGCTATGGCTACACCTTC. Drawing the rest from reference TRBV7-7 and TRBJ1-2, the complete variable domain is GAGVSQSPRYKVTKRGQDVTLRCDPISSHATLYWYQQALGQGPEFLTYFNYEAQPDKSGLPSDRFSAERPEGSISTLTIQRTEQRDSAMYRCASSFRGGYGYTFGSGTRLTVV.

The chain has TRBV5-1 and TRBJ2-3; a possible D gene is TRBD1 (6 bases). CDR1 is SGHRS, CDR2 YFSETQ, per germline. The CDR3 is 14 residues long. V lost 1 base to trimming and J lost 5 bases, with 11 bases between them. The CDR3: CASSLSRGKDTQYF. CDR3 in DNA: TGCGCCAGCAGCTTGAGTAGGGGGAAAGATACGCAGTATTTT.

A word on this clone: Within the sample, other DNA sequences also encode this same CDR3. The J gene is TRBJ1-1, the V gene TRBV30; D ambiguous. The CDR3 is made up of 12 amino acids. Germline V lookup: CDR1 GTSNPN, CDR2 SVGIG (reference sequence). V was pared by 3 bases and J by 0 bases, with 5 bases between. The chain's CDR3 is CAWSGMNTEAFF. In nucleotides, the CDR3 is TGTGCCTGGAGCGGCATGAACACTGAAGCTTTCTTT.

This chain joins TRBV5-1 and TRBJ2-3; D gene unclear. CDR1 is SGHRS and CDR2 is YFSETQ in the germline V gene. CDR3 length equals 15 residues. Deletions cut 2 bases from V and 0 bases from J, with 10 bases between. CDR3 residues: CASSLGITSTDTQYF. As DNA, the CDR3 is TGCGCCAGCAGCTTAGGGATAACTAGCACAGATACGCAGTATTTT.

This clone showed up just once. The V gene is TRBV7-2, the J gene TRBJ1-6; D may be TRBD1 (6 bases). Germline CDR1 SGHTA, CDR2 FQGNSA. The germline V and J ends were trimmed by 1 base and 7 bases, with 14 bases remaining between them. The CDR3 has 16 amino acids. For the CDR3, the DNA is TGTGCCAGCAGCTTAGGGGATAGGGGGATGAATTCACCCCTCCACTTT. This gives the protein CASSLGDRGMNSPLHF.

This sequence joins TRBV28 and TRBJ1-5; the D is unclear. This CDR3 is built from 15 residues. The germline V gene has CDR1 MDHEN and CDR2 SYDVKM. Trimming took 3 bases from V and 3 from J, leaving 12 bases between them. In DNA, the CDR3 is TGTGCCAGCAGTTTTTTAGAAGGCTTCAATCAGCCCCAGCATTTT. This codes for CASSFLEGFNQPQHF.

This chain joins TRBV4-3 and TRBJ1-2; no clear D gene. The V end was cut by 4 bases, the J end by 7 bases, with 13 bases between. Germline V gives CDR1 LGHNA, CDR2 YSLEER. This CDR3 comprises 13 residues. CDR3 region: CASSLIGSRGYTF. The CDR3 DNA is TGCGCCAGCAGCCTAATAGGAAGCCGTGGCTACACCTTC.

The chain is built from TRBV5-6 and TRBJ1-1; D is undetermined. This CDR3 comprises 16 residues. Germline CDR1 is SGHDT and CDR2 is YYEEEE. V was cut by 4 bases and J by 0 bases, with 16 bases left in between. CDR3 in amino acids: CASSPTGRAVNTEAFF. Written as DNA, the CDR3 is TGTGCCAGCAGCCCGACCGGTCGAGCCGTGAACACTGAAGCTTTCTTT.

The CDR3 region is CASTRAGLAVNYEQYV. CDR3 bases: TGTGCCAGCACCCGCGCCGGACTAGCGGTTAACTACGAGCAGTACGTC. The V call is TRBV7-4, the J call TRBJ2-7, with 10 bases aligning to TRBD2. This CDR3 comprises 16 residues. Germline V gives CDR1 SGHVT, CDR2 SQSDAQ. The junction had 12 bases not matched to a gene; V was cut back by 7 bases and J by 3 bases.

The chain couples TRBV10-1 to TRBJ2-1, with 7 bases lining up with TRBD2. The length of the CDR3 is 12 residues. The J segment lost 13 bases and the V segment lost 3 bases, leaving 6 bases of the junction unmatched. The germline CDR1 and CDR2 sequences are WNHNN and SYGVQD (reference sequence). In DNA form, the CDR3 reads TGCGCCAGCAGTGACCCCGGGACTACCCAGTTCTTC. This gives the protein CASSDPGTTQFF.

This clone was seen only once. The chain joins TRBV2 to TRBJ1-3; D not certain. This CDR3 contains 14 residues. Germline V gives CDR1 SNHLY, CDR2 FYNNEI. Trimming removed 6 bases from V and 0 bases from J, with 9 bases in between. For the CDR3, the DNA is TGTGCCAGCAGGGTTACTGTCTCTGGAAACACCATATATTTT. It encodes CASRVTVSGNTIYF.

The V gene is TRBV6-5, the J gene TRBJ1-6; no definite D call. Deletions cut 6 bases from V and 8 bases from J, with 11 bases between. This CDR3 has 13 residues. The germline V gene encodes CDR1 MNHEY and CDR2 SVGAGI. This CDR3 reads CASSSVGDSPLHF. DNA of the CDR3: TGTGCCAGCAGCTCCGTTGGAGATTCACCCCTCCACTTT.

The CDR3 bases are TGTGCCAGCAGCACCGGACTAGCCTCGAACACCGGGGAGCTGTTTTTT. Protein sequence: CASSTGLASNTGELFF. V gene TRBV28 combines with J gene TRBJ2-2; 8 bases align to TRBD2. The length of the CDR3 is 16 residues. V was pared by 6 bases and J by 0 bases, with 6 bases of the junction left unmatched. Germline CDR1 reads MDHEN; CDR2 reads SYDVKM.